A selection of T cell receptor beta chains follows, all from one sample in a study of tumor-infiltrating lymphocytes in primary liver carcinoma. TCRdb independently ran MiXCR on the multiplex PCR reads; one entry per CDR3 protein. Among approximately 53,000 distinct CDR3 sequences listed, approximately 80% were seen once. The source material was liver tumor tissue from sampling region 5. Source of these receptors: a man between 35 and 55 years old with primary liver carcinoma and hepatitis B virus infection. Both conserved end residues are part of each CDR3. A D gene is named only where the DNA matches it firmly. Clone size appears in some rows only: once, few, many, or a class for an expanded clone.

v_call	j_call	d_call	clone_size	cdr3_aa	cdr3_nt
TRBV5-8	TRBJ2-1	NA	NA	CAGSFGSGLFNEQFF	TGTGCCGGCAGCTTTGGTTCAGGCCTCTTCAATGAGCAGTTCTTC
TRBV6-6	TRBJ1-1	NA	NA	CAGCGRGVRTEAFF	TGTGCCGGCTGTGGGAGAGGGGTAAGGACTGAAGCTTTCTTT
TRBV7-8	TRBJ2-3	TRBD2	NA	CASSYGLADDIDTQYF	TGTGCCAGCAGCTACGGACTAGCAGACGACATAGATACGCAGTATTTT
TRBV6-5	TRBJ2-7	TRBD2	few	CASSHRAGASYGQYF	TGTGCCAGCAGTCACCGGGCGGGAGCTTCCTACGGGCAGTACTTC
TRBV11-2	TRBJ1-2	NA	NA	CAISSHSDGYGYTF	TGTGCCATCAGCTCCCACAGTGATGGGTATGGCTACACCTTC
TRBV29-1	TRBJ2-3	NA	NA	CGVEGFLGFRDTQYF	TGCGGCGTTGAAGGGTTCCTGGGGTTCAGAGATACGCAGTATTTT
TRBV7-9	TRBJ1-1	NA	NA	CASSLHKGTFAGTEAFF	TGTGCCAGCAGCTTACATAAGGGGACGTTCGCGGGGACTGAAGCTTTCTTC
TRBV29-1	TRBJ2-7	NA	NA	CIVEGGVNEQHF	TGCATCGTTGAGGGAGGTGTTAACGAGCAGCACTTC
TRBV5-6	TRBJ2-7	NA	NA	CASNFGKEKEQYF	TGTGCCAGCAACTTCGGGAAGGAGAAAGAGCAGTACTTC
TRBV7-7	TRBJ1-4	NA	NA	CASSSNKGPTDEKLFF	TGTGCCAGCAGCTCAAACAAGGGTCCCACTGATGAAAAACTGTTTTTT
TRBV6-1	TRBJ1-6	TRBD1	NA	CASSGMGQGARSNSSLHF	TGTGCCTCCAGTGGGATGGGACAGGGGGCAAGAAGTAATTCATCCCTCCACTTT
TRBV28	TRBJ1-2	NA	NA	CASLPGGYGYTF	TGTGCCAGCTTGCCCGGTGGGTATGGCTACACCTTC
TRBV6-2/TRBV6-3	TRBJ2-7	NA	NA	CDSSHEVPYEQYF	TGTGACAGCAGTCACGAGGTACCGTACGAGCAGTACTTC
TRBV7-8	TRBJ1-5	NA	NA	CASDSSGPKIHQPQHF	TGTGCCAGCGACTCGTCGGGGCCCAAGATCCATCAGCCCCAGCATTTT
TRBV6-1	TRBJ1-2	NA	once	CTSSGSRVGIKAESNCGYTF	TGTACCAGCAGTGGGTCAAGGGTAGGGATAAAGGCAGAGTCGAACTGTGGCTACACCTTC
TRBV5-1	TRBJ1-1	NA	NA	CAGAGLLNTEAFF	TGCGCTGGCGCTGGACTCCTGAACACTGAAGCTTTCTTT
TRBV6-5	TRBJ1-2	NA	once	CANRGDKTYGYTF	TGTGCCAACAGAGGGGACAAGACATATGGCTACACCTTC
TRBV28	TRBJ1-6	NA	many	CASSSPGPGLALHF	TGTGCCAGCAGCTCCCCGGGCCCGGGTTTAGCCCTCCACTTT
TRBV11-1	TRBJ1-1	NA	NA	CAGTHQGPEAFF	TGTGCCGGCACCCATCAGGGCCCTGAAGCTTTCTTT
TRBV7-9	TRBJ2-7	NA	NA	CASSLMIGGTYEQYF	TGTGCCAGCAGCTTAATGATAGGCGGTACCTACGAGCAGTACTTC